This T cell receptor beta chain is drawn from a study of OX40 agonist ivuxolimab in advanced cancers. For the study at large: Every 2 weeks, patients received ivuxolimab intravenously, dosed at 0.01 to 10 mg/kg. Those enrolled were 80% to 85% male, with a mean age of about 66 years and ages from about 20 to 85.

The method was immunoSEQ multiplex PCR; TCRdb's version includes in-frame clones alone and lacks a portion of them. The sample holds approximately 76,000 clones, 65% to 90% seen once. This TCR derives from an adult with an advanced solid tumor such as melanoma, head and neck, liver or kidney cancer. Material: CD4+ or CD8+ T cells sorted from blood, obtained in a trial of the OX40 agonist ivuxolimab.

The CDR3 sequence: CASTWSGSTSGKETQYF. The CDR3 region has the DNA TGTGCCAGCACCTGGAGCGGGTCGACTAGCGGTAAAGAGACCCAGTACTTC. This chain connects TRBV5-4 to TRBJ2-5; 9 bases agree with TRBD2. The V gene's germline CDR1 is SGHNT and CDR2 YYREEE (reference sequence). This CDR3 spans 17 amino acids. V shed 6 bases and J 3 bases; nucleotides not matched to a gene: 15.